This entry is about one T cell receptor (beta chain). This CDR3 is built from 17 residues. Here immunoSEQ multiplex PCR was the method, and the copy in TCRdb shows in-frame clones only, minus some. This table holds about 15,000 clones, about 78% found once. This specimen comes from a study of blood T cell repertoires in COVID-19. Specimen: peripheral blood. The chain uses TRBV1 and TRBJ2-1; the table's D call TRBD2 went unverified against the DNA. TRBV1 is deemed a pseudogene. The clonotype comes from a human donor in a cohort sampled during active COVID-19. The CDR3 region is CTSSQGTSGSSYNEQFF. The CDR3 DNA reads as TGCACCAGCAGCCAAGGGACTAGCGGGAGCTCCTACAATGAGCAGTTCTTC.